This entry lists 2 T cell receptor beta chains sequenced from one sample in a study of vaccination and CD4 T cells after COVID-19. These receptors' targets are unknown. Sequenced with the Oncomine TCR Beta short-read assay was DNA taken from cultured CD4+ T cells. Via MiXCR, TCRdb re-called the PCR reads, giving one row per CDR3 protein. This table has about 12,000 distinct CDR3 sequences, approximately 60% appearing once. Treatment denoted: approximately nine-day PBMC culture with coronavirus spike peptide pools or control peptides (ViraFEST assay). Material: CD4+ T cells from blood, cultured in vitro. Every receptor here comes from a human donor who had recovered from COVID-19.

The chain carries TRBV27 and TRBJ1-2, with TRBD1 identical over 7 bases. Trimming at V came to 2 bases and at J to 5 bases, leaving 8 bases not matched to a gene. This CDR3 comprises 15 residues. Germline lookup yields CDR1 MNHEY and CDR2 SMNVEV (reference sequence). The CDR3 region is CASSLKGDRVYGYTF. DNA of the CDR3: TGTGCCAGCAGTTTAAAAGGCGACAGGGTGTATGGCTACACCTTC.

The rearrangement uses TRBV7-9 and TRBJ2-1, with D perhaps TRBD1 (6 bases). Germline-derived CDR1 and CDR2 are SEHNR and FQNEAQ (reference sequence). CDR3 length: 14 amino acids. Trimming took 1 base from V and 6 from J, leaving 10 bases between them. CDR3 sequence (DNA): TGTGCCAGCAGCTTAGTGGCAGGGGTCAATGAGCAGTTCTTC. This gives the protein CASSLVAGVNEQFF.